This section outlines one T cell receptor beta chain sequence together with its context. The data were obtained in a study of cytomegalovirus exposure and HLA in healthy donors. Study-wide context: The early release's HLA-typed donors yielded tens of millions of unique TCRs.

Primers: 60 Vbeta forward and 13 Jbeta reverse. The protocol was immunoSEQ multiplex PCR, while the TCRdb copy is restricted to in-frame clones and leaves out a portion. This sample carries about 130,000 clones, about 73% of them seen once, and the ten largest clones take around 1.9%. Between the trimmed V and J ends, which lost 4 bases and 5 bases, there was a span of 7 bases. Germline-derived CDR1 and CDR2 are SGHRS and YFSETQ. The CDR3 runs 12 residues. This rearrangement joins TRBV5-1 to TRBJ2-1; D is unresolved. The clonotype comes from a woman aged 60-70 years in good health and CMV-seropositive. The source material was PBMCs. CDR3 nucleotide sequence: TGCGCCAGCAGCCTCACTAACAATGAGCAGTTCTTC. Translation gives CASSLTNNEQFF. Based on the CDR3 plus reference TRBV5-1 and TRBJ2-1, the full variable domain is KAGVTQTPRYLIKTRGQQVTLSCSPISGHRSVSWYQQTPGQGLQFLFEYFSETQRNKGNFPGRFSGRQFSNSRSEMNVSTLELGDSALYLCASSLTNNEQFFGPGTRLTVL.